The sequence of this T cell receptor beta chain was determined in a study of blood T cell repertoires in COVID-19. V was clipped by 5 bases and J by 5 bases; unmatched bases: 6. This CDR3 comprises 14 residues. Germline V CDR1 and CDR2: MNHNY, SVGAGI (reference sequence). Authors' analysis steps: Amplified reference gene primers provided the basis for estimating nucleated cell counts. The assay was immunoSEQ multiplex PCR, and TCRdb's table has in-frame clones only and misses some. From that table come the V and J calls and clone size; the DNA was used to work out D and trimming. The sample holds some 69,000 clones, more than 90% seen once.

The chain has TRBV6-6 and TRBJ2-3; 8 bases are shared with TRBD1. The source of this sequence is a man in his sixties with acute or convalescent COVID-19. Sequenced material: peripheral blood. CDR3 sequence: CASSIDRGIDTQYF. For the CDR3, the DNA is TGTGCCAGCAGTATTGACAGGGGAATAGATACGCAGTATTTT.